The present T cell receptor (beta chain) was sequenced within a study of T cell responses to AZD1222 COVID-19 vaccine. Study-level results: All repertoire sampling was performed exclusively after the peak T cell response.

The CDR3 consists of 15 residues. The germline gives CDR1 MNHEY, CDR2 SMNVEV (reference sequence). Trimming cost V 4 bases and J 7 bases; bases outside gene matches: 7. This clone appeared a single time. The target antigen is unknown. Measured with immunoSEQ multiplex PCR; TCRdb has only the in-frame clones, and not every one. This sample has some 200,000 clones, with 80% to 95% found just once. The TCR comes from an adult in good health. V usage is TRBV27 and J usage is TRBJ1-5; 10 nucleotides line up with TRBD1. Sample: peripheral blood, taken on day 0 of AZD1222 vaccination. CDR3 in DNA: TGTGCCAGCAGTTCATACCTGGACAGGGGGCAGCCCCAGCATTTT. This sequence encodes CASSSYLDRGQPQHF.